One and the same sample provided the 3 T cell receptor beta chains below, sequenced in a study of tumor-infiltrating lymphocytes in primary liver carcinoma. For blood RNA, unsorted whole blood served as the source, and germline DNA was extracted too. TCR beta cDNA was prepared out of 450 to 500 ng total RNA by means of a constant-region primer. Three nested multiplex PCR rounds, a slightly modified ARM-PCR method, built the TCR beta libraries. The first two PCR rounds used TRBV1-TRBV30 primers with a Cbeta primer, roughly 10 cycles each. TCRdb called the multiplex PCR reads again in MiXCR, with one record for every CDR3 protein. The sample consists of around 330,000 distinct CDR3 sequences, 60% to 80% of them appearing once. Sequencing was carried out using peripheral blood. These receptors were collected from a man aged 35 to 55 with primary liver carcinoma and hepatitis B virus infection.

Of note for this clonotype: With a much larger clone just one base away, this may be a read error. This chain joins TRBV4-3 and TRBJ2-3, with 8 bases aligning to TRBD2. V lost 5 bases, J lost 0 bases, and 4 bases stayed unmatched. CDR1 and CDR2 from the germline V gene are LGHNA and YSLEER. CDR3 size: 15 residues. The CDR3 loop reads CASSEAGVSTDTQYF. The CDR3 coding sequence is TGCGCCAGCAGCGAAGCGGGGGTGAGCACAGATACGCAGTATTTT.

In the case of this clonotype: An end of the junction does not agree with germline; a read error may underlie this. V is TRBV5-1 and J is TRBJ1-1; no clear D gene. The CDR3 totals 14 residues. Germline loops: CDR1 SGHRS, CDR2 YFSETQ. CDR3 nucleotides: TGCGTCAGCAGCTTGGAAACGGTGAACACTAACGCTTTCTTT. This sequence encodes CVSSLETVNTNAFF.

This clonotype was observed a handful of times. The chain carries TRBV30 and TRBJ2-7, with D unclear. V shed 2 bases and J shed 3 bases, with 14 bases lying between them. In germline, CDR1 is GTSNPN, CDR2 SVGIG (reference sequence). The CDR3 is made up of 14 amino acids. The CDR3 DNA sequence: TGTGCCTGGAGTTCGACGCGTAGGATCTACGAGCAGTACTTC. Amino acid sequence: CAWSSTRRIYEQYF.